This TCR beta chain was recovered during a study of blood T cell repertoires in COVID-19. Study context: Acute-phase and convalescent COVID-19 samples originated in the United States, Italy and Spain. From T cells, B-cell-depleted T cells, or PBMCs came the material, which was cDNA or gDNA.

The CDR3 extends over 13 amino acids. The germline V gene has CDR1 KGHSH and CDR2 LQKENI. Deletions cut 3 bases from V and 3 bases from J, with 9 bases between. Original data processing: It was from reference gene primer amplification that nucleated cell counts were estimated. The method was immunoSEQ multiplex PCR; TCRdb's version includes in-frame clones alone and lacks a portion of them. For V, J and clone size, that table is used; D and trimming come from the DNA. The repertoire consists of about 140,000 clones, with approximately 89% occurring once and the leading ten covering around 1.5%. The chain joins TRBV18 to TRBJ2-7; D gene ambiguous. The TCR was taken from a human donor in a cohort sampled during active COVID-19. The material sequenced was peripheral blood. The CDR3 spells CASSPGDHYEQYF. CDR3 in DNA: TGTGCCAGCTCACCCGGAGACCACTACGAGCAGTACTTC.